What follows are 3 T cell receptor beta chains derived from one specimen sequenced in a study of vaccination and CD4 T cells after COVID-19. Treatment reported: 10-day PBMC culture with coronavirus spike peptide pools or control peptides (ViraFEST assay). The Oncomine TCR Beta short-read assay was applied to DNA of cultured CD4+ T cells. Via MiXCR, TCRdb re-called the PCR reads, giving one row per CDR3 protein. Found here are approximately 10,000 distinct CDR3 sequences, 66% of them singletons; the top ten hold 26%. These receptors have no known antigen. Material: CD4+ T cells from blood, cultured in vitro. Receptor source: a human donor who had recovered from COVID-19.

The chain employs TRBV6-1 and TRBJ1-6, with no clear D. The CDR3 has 19 amino acids. V shed 5 bases and J shed 0 bases, with 20 bases lying between them. CDR1 is MNHNS and CDR2 is SASEGT in the germline V gene. The CDR3 nucleotides are TGTGCCAGCAGTACCAAAGGGCACCGACTTAGCTCCTATAATTCACCCCTCCACTTT. It specifies CASSTKGHRLSSYNSPLHF.

The chain uses TRBV12-3 or TRBV12-4 and TRBJ1-1, with 7 positions matching TRBD1. V lost 5 bases to trimming and J lost 1 base; unmatched junction nucleotides: 1. The CDR3 totals 13 residues. The CDR3 DNA follows: TGTGCCAGCAGTCGACAGGGGAACACTGAAGCTTTCTTT. This gives the protein CASSRQGNTEAFF.

The chain recombines TRBV15 with TRBJ1-5, with unresolved D. This CDR3 contains 15 residues. In germline, CDR1 is LNHNV, CDR2 YYDKDF (reference sequence). Trimming took off 0 bases at V and 4 bases at J, with 10 bases between the two ends. CDR3 protein: CATSRDLNLNQPQHF. The CDR3 DNA follows: TGTGCCACCAGCAGAGATCTGAACCTGAATCAGCCCCAGCATTTT.